These T cell receptor beta chains were read from a single sample in a study of cytomegalovirus exposure and HLA in healthy donors. Produced via immunoSEQ multiplex PCR; TCRdb's table is partial and in-frame only. Recorded here are roughly 120,000 clones; the top ten clones represent around 6.5%. The sequenced material came from PBMCs. These receptors were taken from a man between 35 and 55 years old in good health and CMV-seropositive. Each CDR3 is given with its conserved first and last residue. D genes are given only for firm matches.

TGCGCCAGCAGCTTGATTCAGGGTGGCACCGGGGAGCTGTTTTTT	CASSLIQGGTGELFF	TRBV5-1	TRBJ2-2	-
TGTGCCAGCAGCTTGATGGTAACTAGCGAGGGCTACAATGAGCAGTTCTTC	CASSLMVTSEGYNEQFF	TRBV5-4	TRBJ2-1	TRBD2
TGTGCCAGCAGCTTAACGCCCTCTAGCTCCTACGAGCAGTACTTC	CASSLTPSSSYEQYF	TRBV7-3	TRBJ2-7	-
TGTGCCAGCAGCCAAGATCAACGGTTTTACAATGAGCAGTTCTTC	CASSQDQRFYNEQFF	TRBV14	TRBJ2-1	-
TGTGCCAGTAGTGTCCGGGACAGCTCTGGAAACACCATATATTTT	CASSVRDSSGNTIYF	TRBV19	TRBJ1-3	TRBD1
TGTGCCACAAGGACAGGGGGCAGAAAGACCCAGTACTTC	CATRTGGRKTQYF	TRBV6-5	TRBJ2-5	TRBD1
TGTGCCAGCAGCTACGGGACATATGAATGGGCTGAAGCTTTCTTT	CASSYGTYEWAEAFF	TRBV11-2	TRBJ1-1	-
TGTGCCAGCAGCCCTTTTGGGCTAGCGGAGTACTACGAGCAGTACTTC	CASSPFGLAEYYEQYF	TRBV2	TRBJ2-7	TRBD2
TGTGCCAGCAGCATGAGGCCTCCGTCGGTTGGCTACACCTTC	CASSMRPPSVGYTF	TRBV5-5	TRBJ1-2	-
TGTGCCAGCAGACCGGACAGGTCCTATGGCTACACCTTC	CASRPDRSYGYTF	TRBV6-5	TRBJ1-2	TRBD1
-	CASPPNEAFFGQGTRLEAFF	TRBV28	TRBJ1-1	-
TGTGCCAGCAGCGGGGGGTGGGACGAATCCTACGAGCAGTACTTC	CASSGGWDESYEQYF	TRBV5-5	TRBJ2-7	-
TGTGCCAGCAGTTTTAGTGCCCCCTACTACGAGCAGTACTTC	CASSFSAPYYEQYF	TRBV27	TRBJ2-7	-
TGTGCCAGCAGCCTACAAGGGGGACGGAGCTCTGGGGCCAACGTCCTGACTTTC	CASSLQGGRSSGANVLTF	TRBV7-2	TRBJ2-6	-
TGTGCCAGCAGTCTAGACAGGGGGTTAGCAAATGAGCAGTTCTTC	CASSLDRGLANEQFF	TRBV28	TRBJ2-1	TRBD1
TGCGCCAGCAGCTTGTATGGCGGGAGAGGCACAGATACGCAGTATTTT	CASSLYGGRGTDTQYF	TRBV5-1	TRBJ2-3	TRBD2
TGTGCCAGCAGTTCAGGGGGTCTTGGGGTGAACACTGAAGCTTTCTTT	CASSSGGLGVNTEAFF	TRBV28	TRBJ1-1	TRBD1
TGTGCCAGCAGCCGGCCGGGACATAAGTACGAGCAGTACTTC	CASSRPGHKYEQYF	TRBV5-7	TRBJ2-7	-
TGTGCCACACGCCCGGGTGGGGGAGGGGGCTACACCTTC	CATRPGGGGGYTF	TRBV6-6	TRBJ1-2	-
TGTGCCAGCAGCTTTCGTCAAGAGACCCAGTACTTC	CASSFRQETQYF	TRBV11-2	TRBJ2-5	-
TGCGCCAGCAGACCGGAAGCGGGTATCTCCTACGAGCAGTACTTC	CASRPEAGISYEQYF	TRBV5-1	TRBJ2-7	-
TGTGCCAGCAGCTTAGCTCCGACTAGCACCTACGAGCAGTACTTC	CASSLAPTSTYEQYF	TRBV7-6	TRBJ2-7	TRBD2
TGCGCCAGCAGCTTCGAGGGGAGGAAAAACATTCAGTACTTC	CASSFEGRKNIQYF	TRBV5-1	TRBJ2-4	-
TGTGCCAGCAGACCTAGCAACAGTCTATACAATGAGCAGTTCTTC	CASRPSNSLYNEQFF	TRBV6-5	TRBJ2-1	-
TGTGCCAGCAGTGAATATATTGCGGGCGTCGTGACAGATACGCAGTATTTT	CASSEYIAGVVTDTQYF	TRBV25-1	TRBJ2-3	-
TGTGCCATCAGCAGAGGACAAGGCGGTGCTTTCTTT	CAISRGQGGAFF	TRBV10-3	TRBJ1-1	-
TGTGCCAGCGGTGTGGGGAGCGAGACCCAGTACTTC	CASGVGSETQYF	TRBV6-6	TRBJ2-5	-
TGCGCCAGCAGCTTGGTGGGGGACAGGGAGGGGACTGAAGCTTTCTTT	CASSLVGDREGTEAFF	TRBV5-1	TRBJ1-1	TRBD1
TGTGCCAGCAGCTTGGGCCGGGACAGGGGGTACAATGAGCAGTTCTTC	CASSLGRDRGYNEQFF	TRBV5-4	TRBJ2-1	TRBD1
TGCAGCCACTCCGGGACAGGGTTGGAGACCCAGTACTTC	CSHSGTGLETQYF	TRBV29-1	TRBJ2-5	TRBD1
TGTGCCAGCAGCTTAGTTTTAGCGGGAGTCGCAGATACGCAGTATTTT	CASSLVLAGVADTQYF	TRBV7-2	TRBJ2-3	TRBD2
TGTGCCAGCAGCCAGGGGAGTAACACTGAAGCTTTCTTT	CASSQGSNTEAFF	TRBV4-2	TRBJ1-1	-
TGTGCCAGCGGGGGGTACGGACCTTACGAGCAGTACTTC	CASGGYGPYEQYF	TRBV7-2	TRBJ2-7	-
TGTGCCAGCAGTTACGGCCTAGCGGGAGGGAGCGATGAGCAGTTCTTC	CASSYGLAGGSDEQFF	TRBV6-5	TRBJ2-1	TRBD2
TGCGCCAGCAGCCAAGGCTGGCGGGAGGGTTCAGAGACCCAGTACTTC	CASSQGWREGSETQYF	TRBV4-1	TRBJ2-5	TRBD2
TGCGCCAGCAGCTCCCACCCAATGGACTCGCCGGTAGAGCAGTACTTC	CASSSHPMDSPVEQYF	TRBV5-1	TRBJ2-5	-
TGTGCCAGCAGCTCGACAGGGGGTGTCTCACCCCTCCACTTT	CASSSTGGVSPLHF	TRBV7-3	TRBJ1-6	TRBD1
TGTGCCAGCAGTTTCAGTGGAGGAGGCAAAAACATTCAGTACTTC	CASSFSGGGKNIQYF	TRBV6-5	TRBJ2-4	-
TGTGCCAGTAGTATACTCTGGCGGGAGGGCCGGGATACGCAGTATTTT	CASSILWREGRDTQYF	TRBV19	TRBJ2-3	TRBD2
TGCAGCGTTGGAGACAGGGGCGGTAACTATGGCTACACCTTC	CSVGDRGGNYGYTF	TRBV29-1	TRBJ1-2	TRBD1
TGCAGTGCTAGAGATCAATATGAGCAGTTCTTC	CSARDQYEQFF	TRBV20-1	TRBJ2-1	-
TGTGCCAGCAGCCTAGGGACAGGGTTTAACTATGGCTACACCTTC	CASSLGTGFNYGYTF	TRBV7-2	TRBJ1-2	TRBD1
TGTGCCAGCTCACCACCGCGGGACAGGGCGGTGGAGACCCAGTACTTC	CASSPPRDRAVETQYF	TRBV18	TRBJ2-5	TRBD1
TGCGCCAGCAGCCCCAGAGGACTAGCGGGGGGTTTCAATGAGCAGTTCTTC	CASSPRGLAGGFNEQFF	TRBV5-1	TRBJ2-1	TRBD2
TGCGCCAGCTTACGGGACAGGGACTCTGAAGCTTTCTTT	CASLRDRDSEAFF	TRBV4-1	TRBJ1-1	TRBD1
TGTGCCAGCAGTTCCAGGGGTCTCGGGACAGATACGCAGTATTTT	CASSSRGLGTDTQYF	TRBV9	TRBJ2-3	-
TGCAGCGTTGAACCCCGCCGGGGGAGCGAGCAGTACTTC	CSVEPRRGSEQYF	TRBV29-1	TRBJ2-7	-
TGCGCCAGCAGTCACGCCGGGACAGAGGGAGAGACCCAGTACTTC	CASSHAGTEGETQYF	TRBV5-1	TRBJ2-5	TRBD1
TGTGCCAGTAGTCTCAGGACTTCTTCCGGAAACACCATATATTTT	CASSLRTSSGNTIYF	TRBV19	TRBJ1-3	-
TGTGCCAGCAGCGACGGGAGGACGCAGTATTTT	CASSDGRTQYF	TRBV2	TRBJ2-3	TRBD2
TGCGCCAGCAGCCAAGGTCGGGGGGCTTCTGACGATGAGCAGTTCTTC	CASSQGRGASDDEQFF	TRBV4-1	TRBJ2-1	-
TGTGCCAGCAGGGACAGGGTGGTCGGGGAGCTGTTTTTT	CASRDRVVGELFF	TRBV25-1	TRBJ2-2	TRBD1
TGTGCCAGCAGCCGTGTGGGGACCGACGCAGGGGGGCAGTTCTTC	CASSRVGTDAGGQFF	TRBV6-5	TRBJ2-1	TRBD1
TGTGCCAGCAGCCTTGGGGGGGAGAGCTCCTACGAGCAGTACTTC	CASSLGGESSYEQYF	TRBV28	TRBJ2-7	TRBD2
TGCGCCAGCAGCGCGACTAGCGGGAGTCCAGATACGCAGTATTTT	CASSATSGSPDTQYF	TRBV5-1	TRBJ2-3	TRBD2
TGCGCCAGCAGCCAAGACGGGAGGGAGTGGAACGAGCAGTACTTC	CASSQDGREWNEQYF	TRBV4-3	TRBJ2-7	TRBD2
TGCAGCGCAGTGGCGGGCCAGACGAGCTCCTACGAGCAGTACTTC	CSAVAGQTSSYEQYF	TRBV29-1	TRBJ2-7	-